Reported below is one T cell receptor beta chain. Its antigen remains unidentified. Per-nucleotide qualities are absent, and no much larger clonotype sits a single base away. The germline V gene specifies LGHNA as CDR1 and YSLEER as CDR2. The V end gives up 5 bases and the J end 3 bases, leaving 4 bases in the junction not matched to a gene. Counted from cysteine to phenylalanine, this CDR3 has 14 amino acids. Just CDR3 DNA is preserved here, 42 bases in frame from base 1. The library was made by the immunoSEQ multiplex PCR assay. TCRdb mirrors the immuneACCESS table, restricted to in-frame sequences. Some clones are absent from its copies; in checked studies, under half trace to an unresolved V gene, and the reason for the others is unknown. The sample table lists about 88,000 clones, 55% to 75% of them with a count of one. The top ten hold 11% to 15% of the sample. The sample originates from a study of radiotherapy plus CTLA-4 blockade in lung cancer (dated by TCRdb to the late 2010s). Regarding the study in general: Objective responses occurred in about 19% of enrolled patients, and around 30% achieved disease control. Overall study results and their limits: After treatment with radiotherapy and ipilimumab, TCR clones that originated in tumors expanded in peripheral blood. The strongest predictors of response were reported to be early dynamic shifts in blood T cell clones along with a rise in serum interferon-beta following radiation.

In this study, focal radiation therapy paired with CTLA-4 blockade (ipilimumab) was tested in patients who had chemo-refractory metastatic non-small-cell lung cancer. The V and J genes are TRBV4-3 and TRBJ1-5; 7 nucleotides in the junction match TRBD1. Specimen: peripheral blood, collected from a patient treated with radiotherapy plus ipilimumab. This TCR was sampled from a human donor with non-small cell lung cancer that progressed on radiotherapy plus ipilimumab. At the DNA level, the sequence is TGCGCCAGCAGCTATACAGGGGACAATCAGCCCCAGCATTTT. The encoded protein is CASSYTGDNQPQHF.